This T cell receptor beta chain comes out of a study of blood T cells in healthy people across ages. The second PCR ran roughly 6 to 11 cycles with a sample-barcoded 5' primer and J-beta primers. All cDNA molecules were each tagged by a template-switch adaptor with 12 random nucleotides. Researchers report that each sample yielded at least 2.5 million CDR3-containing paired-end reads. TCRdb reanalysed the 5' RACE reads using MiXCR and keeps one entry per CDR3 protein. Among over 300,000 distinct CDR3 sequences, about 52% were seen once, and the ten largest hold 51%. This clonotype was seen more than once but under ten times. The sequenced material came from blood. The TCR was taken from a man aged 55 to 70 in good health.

CDR3 loop: CASSQDALAASEQYF. DNA for the CDR3: TGCGCCAGCAGCCAAGACGCACTAGCGGCGTCCGAGCAGTACTTC. The chain recombines TRBV4-3 with TRBJ2-7; 8 positions agree with TRBD2. This CDR3 is built from 15 residues. Trimming cost V 0 bases and J 6 bases; bases outside gene matches: 7. CDR1 and CDR2 (germline): LGHNA, YSLEER.